The 9 T cell receptor beta chains presented below share a single source sample, sequenced in a study of Graves' ophthalmopathy and Graves' hyperthyroidism. Amplification of TCR beta CDR3 regions used RNA transcripts. Investigators did first-round RT-PCR with HTBI primers, then second-round multiplex PCR. TCRdb used MiXCR to reprocess the multiplex PCR reads, holding one entry per CDR3 protein. The sample records about 550,000 distinct CDR3 sequences, less than 40% being singletons. The material sequenced was peripheral blood or thyroid tissue (not recorded which). Receptors were obtained from an adult man with Graves' hyperthyroidism.

In its sample, this clonotype was seen many times. The rearrangement uses TRBV12-3 or TRBV12-4 and TRBJ2-5; no reliable D call. V was shortened by 6 bases and J by 4 bases, with 9 bases between the two germline ends. The CDR3 runs to 12 residues. CDR3 sequence (DNA): TGTGCCAGCAGCTTTGCCCCAGAGACCCAGTACTTC. This gives the protein CASSFAPETQYF.

The chain couples TRBV14 to TRBJ2-7, with TRBD1 matching 8 bases. Germline V gene lookup returns CDR1 SGHDN and CDR2 FVKESK. V trimming: 3 bases; J trimming: 2 bases; junction bases outside the gene matches: 3. The CDR3 sequence is 14 residues long. This chain's CDR3 is CASSQDRVAYEQYF. CDR3 nucleotides: TGTGCCAGCAGCCAGGACAGGGTCGCCTACGAGCAGTACTTC.

The chain carries TRBV7-9 and TRBJ2-7, with D possibly TRBD2 on 6 matching bases. TRBJ2-1 explains the end of the DNA better; the J call may be wrong. Germline V gene sequence: CDR1 SEHNR, CDR2 FQNEAQ (reference sequence). This CDR3 is built from 14 residues. The CDR3 here is CASSRTPSDNEQFF. DNA of the CDR3: TGTGCCAGCAGCCGAACACCTAGCGACAATGAGCAGTTCTTC.

CDR3 residues: CSARGRTGKPEHF. In DNA form, the CDR3 reads TGCAGTGCTAGAGGCAGGACAGGGAAGCCGGAGCATTTT. This sequence joins TRBV20-1 and TRBJ1-5; 8 bases match TRBD1. The CDR3 extends over 13 amino acids. V was pared by 1 base and J by 14 bases, with 10 bases of the junction left unmatched. Germline V lookup: CDR1 DFQATT, CDR2 SNEGSKA (reference sequence).

This clonotype occurred a few times. The rearrangement uses TRBV6-1 and TRBJ2-7, with a tentative D call TRBD2 (6 bases). This CDR3 is 12 amino acids long. From germline, CDR1 is MNHNS and CDR2 SASEGT. The V end lost 8 bases, the J end lost 4 bases, and 12 bases lay between the germline ends. The CDR3 bases are TGTGCCAGCGGGAGGAGGGCTTACGAGCAGTACTTC. Its protein product is CASGRRAYEQYF.

In its sample, this clonotype was seen many times. The chain links TRBV3-1 to TRBJ2-7, with D possibly being TRBD2 (5 bases). V dropped 7 bases and J dropped 7 bases, with 11 bases sitting between them. The CDR3 covers 11 residues. Germline lookup yields CDR1 LGHDT and CDR2 YNNKEL (reference sequence). This CDR3 is CASKSRGEQYF. CDR3 bases: TGTGCCAGCAAATCCAGAGGGGAGCAGTACTTC.

This clonotype was seen at least ten times. The chain recombines TRBV9 with TRBJ2-5; D is tentatively TRBD1 or TRBD2 (5 bases each). Germline lookup yields CDR1 SGDLS and CDR2 YYNGEE. The CDR3 sequence is 15 residues long. V lost 4 bases and J 1 base, leaving 14 bases between the germline ends. The chain's CDR3 is CASSPSGGSQETQYF. The CDR3 DNA reads TGTGCCAGCAGCCCAAGTGGGGGTTCCCAAGAGACCCAGTACTTC.

The chain employs TRBV19 and TRBJ1-4; D call uncertain. V was clipped by 8 bases and J by 8 bases, with 21 bases between them. CDR3 length: 15 residues. The germline CDR1 and CDR2 sequences are LNHDA and SQIVND (reference sequence). The chain's CDR3 is CASGAVGDGEEKLFF. Here the CDR3 DNA reads TGTGCCAGTGGTGCCGTCGGGGATGGGGAAGAAAAACTGTTTTTT. Supplemented by reference TRBV19 and TRBJ1-4, the full variable domain reads DGGITQSPKYLFRKEGQNVTLSCEQNLNHDAMYWYRQDPGQGLRLIYYSQIVNDFQKGDIAEGYSVSREKKESFPLTVTSAQKNPTAFYLCASGAVGDGEEKLFFGSGTQLSVL.

This clonotype was counted many times. V usage is TRBV7-9 and J usage is TRBJ1-2; D perhaps matches TRBD1 (6 bases). The CDR3 extends over 14 amino acids. The ends were cut back, 5 bases at V and 2 bases at J, with 12 bases in the middle. Germline-derived CDR1 and CDR2 are SEHNR and FQNEAQ (reference sequence). The CDR3 coding sequence is TGTGCCAGCAGCCCTAGCGGACAGAACTATGGCTACACCTTC. This translates into CASSPSGQNYGYTF.